A selection of T cell receptor beta chains follows, all from one sample in a study of cytomegalovirus exposure and HLA in healthy donors. Data came from immunoSEQ multiplex PCR; TCRdb stores just in-frame clones and leaves some out. The table lists 150,000 to 250,000 clones, around 80% of them singletons, with 3.5% to 5% in the top ten. Sequencing used PBMCs. These receptors originate from a woman in her twenties or thirties in good health and CMV-seropositive. Each CDR3 is given with its conserved first and last residue. Fields, in order: CDR3 length, D gene, clone size, V gene, J gene, CDR3 DNA, CDR3 protein. D genes are given only for firm matches. Not all rows give a size; the values are once, few, many and, for expanded clones, a class.

len: 16
d_gene: -
abundance: -
v_gene: TRBV5-5
j_gene: TRBJ1-1
CDR3nt: TGTGCCAGCAGCTTGGGAGAGGGCCGAGGGATCACTGAAGCTTTCTTT
CDR3aa: CASSLGEGRGITEAFF

len: 15
d_gene: -
abundance: -
v_gene: TRBV7-9
j_gene: TRBJ1-2
CDR3nt: TGTGCCAGCAGCTTAGGTCCGGGGGGAGGGCATGGCTACACCTTC
CDR3aa: CASSLGPGGGHGYTF

len: 14
d_gene: TRBD2
abundance: -
v_gene: TRBV10-3
j_gene: TRBJ2-1
CDR3nt: TGTGCCACTATGACTAGCGGGAGGTATGGTGAGCAGTTCTTC
CDR3aa: CATMTSGRYGEQFF

len: 15
d_gene: TRBD2
abundance: -
v_gene: TRBV10-3
j_gene: TRBJ2-7
CDR3nt: TGTGCCATCAGGATGGAGGCTAGCGGGAGGTTAGAGCAGTACTTC
CDR3aa: CAIRMEASGRLEQYF

len: 15
d_gene: -
abundance: -
v_gene: TRBV6-1
j_gene: TRBJ1-5
CDR3nt: TGTGCCAGCAGTGAAGGGGGCAGGGGCCGACAGCCCCAGCATTTT
CDR3aa: CASSEGGRGRQPQHF

len: 14
d_gene: -
abundance: -
v_gene: TRBV6-5
j_gene: TRBJ2-2
CDR3nt: TGTGCCAGCAGTTACTCCTACAGGACCGGGGAGCTGTTTTTT
CDR3aa: CASSYSYRTGELFF

len: 15
d_gene: -
abundance: -
v_gene: TRBV5-1
j_gene: TRBJ2-5
CDR3nt: TGCGCCAGCAGCGACGCGGGATCAGGGCAAGAGACCCAGTACTTC
CDR3aa: CASSDAGSGQETQYF

len: 15
d_gene: TRBD1
abundance: -
v_gene: TRBV15
j_gene: TRBJ2-7
CDR3nt: TGTGCCACCAGCAGATCTGGGACAGGGGCCTACGAGCAGTACTTC
CDR3aa: CATSRSGTGAYEQYF

len: 14
d_gene: TRBD1
abundance: few
v_gene: TRBV7-2
j_gene: TRBJ2-1
CDR3nt: TGTGCCAGTCGTACAGGGGGCTTAATTGATGAGCAGTTCTTC
CDR3aa: CASRTGGLIDEQFF

len: 11
d_gene: -
abundance: -
v_gene: TRBV7-9
j_gene: TRBJ2-1
CDR3nt: TGTGCCAGCAAGGCGGGGAATGAGCAGTTCTTC
CDR3aa: CASKAGNEQFF

len: 11
d_gene: -
abundance: few
v_gene: TRBV25-1
j_gene: TRBJ1-2
CDR3nt: TGTGCCAGCAGTGAAACCGGGGGCTACACCTTC
CDR3aa: CASSETGGYTF